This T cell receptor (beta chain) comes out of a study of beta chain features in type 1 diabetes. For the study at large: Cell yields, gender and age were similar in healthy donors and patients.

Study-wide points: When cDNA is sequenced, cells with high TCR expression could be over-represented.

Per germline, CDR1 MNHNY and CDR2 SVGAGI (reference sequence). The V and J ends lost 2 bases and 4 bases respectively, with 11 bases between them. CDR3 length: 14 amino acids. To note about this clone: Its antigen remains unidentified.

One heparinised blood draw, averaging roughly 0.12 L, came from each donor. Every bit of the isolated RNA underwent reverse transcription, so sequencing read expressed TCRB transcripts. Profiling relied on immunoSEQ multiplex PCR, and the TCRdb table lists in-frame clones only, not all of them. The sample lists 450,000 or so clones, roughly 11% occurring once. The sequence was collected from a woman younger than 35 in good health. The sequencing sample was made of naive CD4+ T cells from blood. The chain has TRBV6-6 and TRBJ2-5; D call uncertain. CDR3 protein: CASSYEFWVETQYF. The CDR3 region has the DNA TGTGCCAGCAGTTACGAGTTCTGGGTAGAGACCCAGTACTTC.